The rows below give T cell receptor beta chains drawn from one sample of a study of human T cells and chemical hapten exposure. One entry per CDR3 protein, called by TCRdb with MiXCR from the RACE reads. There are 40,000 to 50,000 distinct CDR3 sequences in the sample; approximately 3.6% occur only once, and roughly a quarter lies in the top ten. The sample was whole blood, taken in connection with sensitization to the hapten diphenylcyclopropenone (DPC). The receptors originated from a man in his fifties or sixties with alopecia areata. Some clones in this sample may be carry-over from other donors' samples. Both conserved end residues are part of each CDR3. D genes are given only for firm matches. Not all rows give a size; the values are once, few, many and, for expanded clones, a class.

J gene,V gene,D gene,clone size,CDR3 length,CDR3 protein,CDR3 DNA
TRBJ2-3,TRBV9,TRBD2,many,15,CASSVVSGRTDTQYF,TGTGCCAGCAGCGTAGTTAGCGGGAGAACAGATACGCAGTATTTT
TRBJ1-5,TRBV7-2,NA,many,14,CASSLIQGGQPQHF,TGTGCCAGCAGCTTAATACAGGGCGGACAGCCCCAGCATTTT
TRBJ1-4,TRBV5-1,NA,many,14,CASSLDGWGEKLFF,TGCGCCAGCAGCTTGGACGGGTGGGGTGAAAAACTGTTTTTT
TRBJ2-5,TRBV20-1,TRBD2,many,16,CSAFGTSGNGGETQYF,TGCAGTGCTTTTGGGACTAGCGGGAACGGCGGAGAGACCCAGTACTTC
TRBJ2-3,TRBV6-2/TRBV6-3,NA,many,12,CASRQSTDTQYF,TGTGCCAGCAGACAAAGCACAGATACGCAGTATTTT
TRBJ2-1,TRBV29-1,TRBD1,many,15,CSVGGQGASYNEQFF,TGCAGCGTGGGGGGACAGGGGGCCTCCTACAATGAGCAGTTCTTC
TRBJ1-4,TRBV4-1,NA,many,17,CASSQDRGNRDREKLFF,TGCGCCAGCAGCCAAGATAGAGGAAACAGGGACCGTGAAAAACTGTTTTTT
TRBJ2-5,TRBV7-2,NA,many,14,CASGSPVALETQYF,TGTGCCAGCGGATCCCCCGTTGCTTTAGAGACCCAGTACTTC
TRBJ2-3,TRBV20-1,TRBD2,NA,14,CSASRTSGTDTQYF,TGCAGTGCTAGTAGAACTAGCGGCACAGATACGCAGTATTTT
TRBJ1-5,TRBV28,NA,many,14,CASLTGVGNQPQHF,TGTGCCAGCCTGACAGGAGTGGGCAATCAGCCCCAGCATTTT
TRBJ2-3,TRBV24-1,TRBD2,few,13,CAAQVAGSQSQYF,TGTGCCGCACAGGTAGCGGGATCTCAATCGCAGTATTTT
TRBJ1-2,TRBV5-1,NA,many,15,CASSHNPSSPHGYTF,TGCGCCAGCAGTCACAACCCCTCCAGCCCCCATGGCTACACCTTC
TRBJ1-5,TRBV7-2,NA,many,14,CASSTEDDNQPQHF,TGTGCCAGCAGCACCGAGGACGACAATCAGCCCCAGCATTTT
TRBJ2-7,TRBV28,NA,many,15,CASKTAGTMTYEQYF,TGTGCCAGCAAAACTGCGGGGACGATGACCTACGAGCAGTACTTC
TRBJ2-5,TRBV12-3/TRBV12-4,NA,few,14,CASSFGEEGKTQYF,TGTGCCAGCAGTTTTGGAGAGGAGGGGAAGACCCAGTACTTC
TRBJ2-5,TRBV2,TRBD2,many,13,CASSQQASGMANF,TGTGCCAGCAGTCAACAGGCTAGCGGTATGGCGAACTTC
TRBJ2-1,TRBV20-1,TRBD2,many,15,CSASGSSGSKNEQFF,TGCAGTGCCAGCGGGTCTAGCGGGAGTAAGAATGAGCAGTTCTTC
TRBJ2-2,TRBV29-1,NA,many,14,CSVDGIRSTGELFF,TGCAGCGTTGATGGGATAAGAAGCACCGGGGAGCTGTTTTTT
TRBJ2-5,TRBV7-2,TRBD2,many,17,CASSSGRLAAFQETQYF,TGTGCCAGCAGCTCCGGGCGGCTAGCGGCCTTCCAAGAGACCCAGTACTTC
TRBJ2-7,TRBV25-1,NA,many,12,CASSTGRWEQYF,TGTGCCAGCAGTACAGGGCGTTGGGAGCAGTACTTC
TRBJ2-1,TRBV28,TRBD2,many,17,CASSVYPAGGPTYEQFF,TGTGCCAGCAGTGTTTATCCAGCGGGAGGGCCAACTTATGAGCAGTTCTTC
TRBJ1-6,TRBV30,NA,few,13,CAWSRRNNSPLHF,TGTGCCTGGTCTCGACGGAATAATTCACCCCTCCACTTT
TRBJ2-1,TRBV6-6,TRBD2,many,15,CASRPEGGLYNEQFF,TGTGCCAGCAGGCCCGAGGGAGGGCTCTACAATGAGCAGTTCTTC
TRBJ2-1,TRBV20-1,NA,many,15,CSARGRADRYNEQFF,TGCAGTGCTAGAGGGAGGGCCGATAGATACAATGAGCAGTTCTTC
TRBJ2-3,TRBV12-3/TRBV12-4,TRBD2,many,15,CASSPRLAGADTQYF,TGTGCCAGCAGTCCCCGACTAGCGGGAGCAGATACGCAGTATTTT
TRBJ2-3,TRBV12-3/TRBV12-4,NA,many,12,CASSFERVAQYF,TGTGCCAGCAGTTTCGAGCGGGTAGCGCAGTATTTT
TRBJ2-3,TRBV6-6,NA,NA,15,CASSLASSSTDTQYF,TGTGCCAGCAGTTTAGCGTCATCTAGCACAGATACGCAGTATTTT
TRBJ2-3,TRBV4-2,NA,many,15,CASSQDNKREDTQYF,TGTGCCAGCAGCCAAGATAATAAGAGGGAAGATACGCAGTATTTT
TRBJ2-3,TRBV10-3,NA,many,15,CAISEEASGTDTQYF,TGTGCCATCAGTGAGGAGGCTAGCGGCACAGATACGCAGTATTTT
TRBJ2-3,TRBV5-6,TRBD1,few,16,CASSMGDSSSTDTQYF,TGTGCCAGCAGCATGGGGGACAGCTCGAGCACAGATACGCAGTATTTT
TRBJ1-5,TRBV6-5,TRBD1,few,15,CASSQDRGLGQPQHF,TGTGCCAGCAGTCAGGACAGGGGTTTAGGTCAGCCCCAGCATTTT
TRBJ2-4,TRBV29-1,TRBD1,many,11,CSVGQGDIQYF,TGCAGCGTTGGACAGGGTGACATTCAGTACTTC
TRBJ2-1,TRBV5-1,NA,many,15,CASSLTERVMDEQFF,TGCGCCAGCAGCTTGACTGAAAGGGTCATGGATGAGCAGTTCTTC
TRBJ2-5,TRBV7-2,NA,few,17,CASSLVFGRAGKETQYF,TGTGCCAGCAGCTTAGTCTTCGGGCGAGCGGGTAAAGAGACCCAGTACTTC
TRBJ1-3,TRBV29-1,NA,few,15,CSVAFVGGLGNTIYF,TGCAGCGTTGCTTTCGTCGGGGGGCTTGGAAACACCATATATTTT
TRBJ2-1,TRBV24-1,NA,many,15,CATSDLKRGYDEQFF,TGTGCCACCAGTGATTTAAAGAGGGGATACGATGAGCAGTTCTTC
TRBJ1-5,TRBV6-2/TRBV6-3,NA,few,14,CASSQGSRNQPQHF,TGTGCCAGCAGTCAGGGGTCCCGCAATCAGCCCCAGCATTTT
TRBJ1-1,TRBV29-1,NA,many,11,CSVNRNTEAFF,TGCAGCGTAAACAGGAACACTGAAGCTTTCTTT
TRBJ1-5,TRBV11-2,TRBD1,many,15,CASSLGGTVNQPQHF,TGTGCCAGCAGCCTAGGGGGGACAGTTAATCAGCCCCAGCATTTT
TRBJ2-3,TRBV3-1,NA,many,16,CASSQDGTLGGDTQYF,TGTGCCAGCAGCCAAGATGGGACACTCGGAGGAGATACGCAGTATTTT
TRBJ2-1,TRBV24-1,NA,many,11,CATSEADEQFF,TGTGCCACCAGTGAGGCAGATGAGCAGTTCTTC
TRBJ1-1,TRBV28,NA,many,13,CASSRVRGSEAFF,TGTGCCAGCAGTAGGGTCCGCGGGTCGGAAGCTTTCTTT